The T cell receptor beta chain under discussion was sequenced for a study of blood T cell repertoires in COVID-19. In the study's own analysis: Amplification from reference gene primers served as the basis for estimated nucleated cell counts. The method was immunoSEQ multiplex PCR; TCRdb's version includes in-frame clones alone and lacks a portion of them. V, J and clone size were drawn from that table, and D and trimming were deduced from the DNA. The repertoire holds approximately 380,000 clones, with more than 85% as singletons. Membership in each cohort depended on participant-reported clinical history. Those designated as exposed participants met a COVID-19 case within 2 weeks before study entry. CDR1 and CDR2 (germline): SGHVS, FQNEAQ. The V end was cut by 1 base, the J end by 0 bases, with 10 bases between. The CDR3 consists of 15 residues.

The chain carries TRBV7-8 and TRBJ2-7; D is possibly TRBD2 (6 bases). This receptor was identified in a woman aged 40 to 55 who had been exposed to COVID-19. Sequenced sample: PBMCs or T cells enriched from blood (not recorded which). The DNA of the CDR3 is TGTGCCAGCAGCTTAGGGCTAGCGAACTCCTACGAGCAGTACTTC. This sequence encodes CASSLGLANSYEQYF.